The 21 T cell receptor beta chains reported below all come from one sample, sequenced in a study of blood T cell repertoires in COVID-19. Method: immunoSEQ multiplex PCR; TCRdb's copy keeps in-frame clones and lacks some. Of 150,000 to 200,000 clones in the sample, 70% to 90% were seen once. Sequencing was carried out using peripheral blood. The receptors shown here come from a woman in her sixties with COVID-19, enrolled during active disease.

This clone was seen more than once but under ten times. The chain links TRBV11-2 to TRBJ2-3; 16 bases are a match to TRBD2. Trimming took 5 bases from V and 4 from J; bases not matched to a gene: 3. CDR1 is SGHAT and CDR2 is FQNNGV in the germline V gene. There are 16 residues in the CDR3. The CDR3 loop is CASSPGLAGGSDTQYF. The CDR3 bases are TGTGCCAGCAGCCCGGGACTAGCGGGAGGGTCAGATACGCAGTATTTT.

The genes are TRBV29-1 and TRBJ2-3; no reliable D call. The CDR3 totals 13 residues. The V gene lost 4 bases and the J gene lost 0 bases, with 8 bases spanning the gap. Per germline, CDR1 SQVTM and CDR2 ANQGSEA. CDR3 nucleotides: TGCAGCGTTGTCAGTGCTAGCACAGATACGCAGTATTTT. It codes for CSVVSASTDTQYF.

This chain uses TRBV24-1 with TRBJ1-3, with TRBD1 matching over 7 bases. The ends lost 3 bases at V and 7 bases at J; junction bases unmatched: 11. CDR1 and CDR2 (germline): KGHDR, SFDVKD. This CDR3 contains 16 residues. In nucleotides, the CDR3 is TGTGCCACCAGTGATGGGACAGTGGCCGGTGGGAACACCATATATTTT. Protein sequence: CATSDGTVAGGNTIYF.

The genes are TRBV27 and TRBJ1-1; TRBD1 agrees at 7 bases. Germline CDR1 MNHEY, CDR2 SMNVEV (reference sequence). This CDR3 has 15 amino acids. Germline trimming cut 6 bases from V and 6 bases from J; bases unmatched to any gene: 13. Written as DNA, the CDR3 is TGTGCCAGCAGGGGACCCGGGACAGTCCCTTCTGAAGCTTTCTTT. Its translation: CASRGPGTVPSEAFF.

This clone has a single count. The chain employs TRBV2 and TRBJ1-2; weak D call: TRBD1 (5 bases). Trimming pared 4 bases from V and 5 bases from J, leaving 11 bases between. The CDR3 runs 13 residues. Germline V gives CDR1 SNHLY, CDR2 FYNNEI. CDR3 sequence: CASSVGQDYGYTF. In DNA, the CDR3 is TGTGCCAGCAGTGTAGGACAAGATTATGGCTACACCTTC.

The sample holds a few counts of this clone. The CDR3 protein is CASSLQVENSPLHF. As DNA, the CDR3 is TGTGCCAGCAGCCTACAGGTTGAAAATTCACCCCTCCACTTT. J is TRBJ1-6 and V is TRBV14; D is possibly TRBD1 (5 bases). Trimming took off 4 bases at V and 7 bases at J, with 11 bases between the two ends. There are 14 residues in the CDR3. CDR1 SGHDN and CDR2 FVKESK come from the germline V gene.

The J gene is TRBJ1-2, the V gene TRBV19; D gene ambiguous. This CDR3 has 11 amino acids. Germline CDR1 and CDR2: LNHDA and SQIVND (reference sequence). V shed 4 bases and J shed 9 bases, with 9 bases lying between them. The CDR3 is CASSTLISYTF. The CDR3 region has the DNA TGTGCCAGTAGTACCCTAATAAGCTACACCTTC.

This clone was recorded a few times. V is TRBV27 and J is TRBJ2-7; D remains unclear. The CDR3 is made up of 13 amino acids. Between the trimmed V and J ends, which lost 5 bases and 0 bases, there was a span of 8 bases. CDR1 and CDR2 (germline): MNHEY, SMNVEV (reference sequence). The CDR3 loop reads CASSPQSSYEQYF. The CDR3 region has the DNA TGTGCCAGCAGTCCCCAGTCCTCCTACGAGCAGTACTTC.

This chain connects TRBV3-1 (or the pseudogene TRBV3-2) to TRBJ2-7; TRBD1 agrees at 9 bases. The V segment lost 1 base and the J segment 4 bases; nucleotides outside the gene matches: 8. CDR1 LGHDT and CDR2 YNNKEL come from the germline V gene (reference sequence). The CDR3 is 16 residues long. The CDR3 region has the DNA TGTGCCAGCAGCCAAGGACCGGGACAGGGTTTTTACGAGCAGTACTTC. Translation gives CASSQGPGQGFYEQYF.

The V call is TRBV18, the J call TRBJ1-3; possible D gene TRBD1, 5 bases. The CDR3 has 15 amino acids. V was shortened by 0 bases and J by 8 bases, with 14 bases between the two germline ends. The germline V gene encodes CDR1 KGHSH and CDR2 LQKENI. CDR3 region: CASSPPGSGADTIYF. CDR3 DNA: TGTGCCAGCTCACCACCGGGAAGCGGGGCTGACACCATATATTTT.

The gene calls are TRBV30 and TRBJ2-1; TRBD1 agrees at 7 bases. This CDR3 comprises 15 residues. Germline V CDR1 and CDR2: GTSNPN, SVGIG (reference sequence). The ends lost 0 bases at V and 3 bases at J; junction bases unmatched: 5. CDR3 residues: CAWSVLAGGYNEQFF. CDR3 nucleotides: TGTGCCTGGAGTGTACTGGCAGGGGGCTACAATGAGCAGTTCTTC.

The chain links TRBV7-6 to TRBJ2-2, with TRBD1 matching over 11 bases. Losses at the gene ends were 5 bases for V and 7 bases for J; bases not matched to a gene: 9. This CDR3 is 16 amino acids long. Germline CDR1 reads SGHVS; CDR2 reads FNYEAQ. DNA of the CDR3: TGTGCCAGCAGCAAATTCGGACAGGGGGCTGGCGGGGAGCTGTTTTTT. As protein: CASSKFGQGAGGELFF.

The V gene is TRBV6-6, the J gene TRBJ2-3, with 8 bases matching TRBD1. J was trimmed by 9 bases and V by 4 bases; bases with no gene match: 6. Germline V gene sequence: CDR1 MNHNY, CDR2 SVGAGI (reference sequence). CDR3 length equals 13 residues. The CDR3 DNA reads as TGTGCCAGCAGTTTCGGACAGGGTGGGACGCAGTATTTT. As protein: CASSFGQGGTQYF.

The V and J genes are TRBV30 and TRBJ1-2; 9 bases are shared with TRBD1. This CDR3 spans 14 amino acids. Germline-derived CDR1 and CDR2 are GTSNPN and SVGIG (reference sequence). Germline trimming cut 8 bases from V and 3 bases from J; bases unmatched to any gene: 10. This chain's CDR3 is CARTRDREDYGYTF. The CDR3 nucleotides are TGTGCCAGAACGCGGGACAGGGAAGACTATGGCTACACCTTC.

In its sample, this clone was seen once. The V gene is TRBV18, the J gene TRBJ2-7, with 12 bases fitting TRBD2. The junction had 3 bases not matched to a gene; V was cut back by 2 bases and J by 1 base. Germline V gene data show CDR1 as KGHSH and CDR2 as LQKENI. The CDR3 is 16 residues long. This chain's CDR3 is CASSPGGLAGSYEQYF. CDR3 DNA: TGTGCCAGCTCACCAGGAGGACTAGCGGGGTCCTACGAGCAGTACTTC. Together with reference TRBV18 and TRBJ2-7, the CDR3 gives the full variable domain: NAGVMQNPRHLVRRRGQEARLRCSPMKGHSHVYWYRQLPEEGLKFMVYLQKENIIDESGMPKERFSAEFPKEGPSILRIQQVVRGDSAAYFCASSPGGLAGSYEQYFGPGTRLTVT.

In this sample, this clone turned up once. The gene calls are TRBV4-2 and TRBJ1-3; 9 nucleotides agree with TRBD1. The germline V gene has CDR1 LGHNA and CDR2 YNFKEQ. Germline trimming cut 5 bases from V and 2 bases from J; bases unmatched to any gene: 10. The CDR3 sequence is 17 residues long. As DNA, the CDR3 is TGTGCCAGCAGCACCAGGATCCGGGACAGGGCTGGAAACACCATATATTTT. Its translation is CASSTRIRDRAGNTIYF.

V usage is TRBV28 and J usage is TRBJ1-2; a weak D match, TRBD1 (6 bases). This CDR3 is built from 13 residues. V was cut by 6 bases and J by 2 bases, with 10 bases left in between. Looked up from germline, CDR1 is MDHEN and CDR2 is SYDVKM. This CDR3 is CASSLQGNYGYTF. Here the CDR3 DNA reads TGTGCCAGCAGCCTCCAGGGGAACTATGGCTACACCTTC.

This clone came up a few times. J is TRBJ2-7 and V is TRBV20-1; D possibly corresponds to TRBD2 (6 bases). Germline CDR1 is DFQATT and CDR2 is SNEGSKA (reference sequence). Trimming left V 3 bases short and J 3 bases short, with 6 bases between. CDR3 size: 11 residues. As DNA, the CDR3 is TGCAGTGCTAGGGGACTCTACGAGCAGTACTTC. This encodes CSARGLYEQYF.

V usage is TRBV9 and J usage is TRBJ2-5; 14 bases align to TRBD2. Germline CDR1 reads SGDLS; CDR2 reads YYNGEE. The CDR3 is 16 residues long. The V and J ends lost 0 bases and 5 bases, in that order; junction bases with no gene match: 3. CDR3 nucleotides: TGTGCCAGCAGCGTAGACGGGACTAGCGGGAGCGAGACCCAGTACTTC. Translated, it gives CASSVDGTSGSETQYF.

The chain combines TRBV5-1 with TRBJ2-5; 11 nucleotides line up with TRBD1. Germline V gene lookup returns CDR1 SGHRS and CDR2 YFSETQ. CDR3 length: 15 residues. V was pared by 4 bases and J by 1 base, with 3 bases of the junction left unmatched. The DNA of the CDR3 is TGCGCCAGCAGCCTGGGACAGGGGGTCCAAGAGACCCAGTACTTC. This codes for CASSLGQGVQETQYF. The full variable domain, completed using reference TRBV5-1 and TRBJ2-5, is KAGVTQTPRYLIKTRGQQVTLSCSPISGHRSVSWYQQTPGQGLQFLFEYFSETQRNKGNFPGRFSGRQFSNSRSEMNVSTLELGDSALYLCASSLGQGVQETQYFGPGTRLLVL.

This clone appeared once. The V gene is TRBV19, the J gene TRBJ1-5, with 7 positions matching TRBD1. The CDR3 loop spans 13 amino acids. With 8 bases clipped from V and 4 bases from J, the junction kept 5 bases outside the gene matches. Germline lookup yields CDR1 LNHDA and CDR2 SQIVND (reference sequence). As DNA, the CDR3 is TGTGCCAGTCGCAGGGGACAGAATCAGCCCCAGCATTTT. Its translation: CASRRGQNQPQHF.